This T cell receptor (beta chain) was observed in a study of blood T cells in healthy people across ages. The CDR3 length is 16 residues. With 4 bases removed from V and 0 bases from J, the gap between germline ends came to 14 bases. Germline assignment: CDR1 MNHEY and CDR2 SVGEGT. RNA extraction gave at least 5 micrograms of total RNA per sample. This clonotype was seen a handful of times. What it recognizes is unknown. Primers used in a second PCR of roughly 7 to 12 cycles were a sample-barcoded 5' primer and a J-beta primer mix. TCRdb reanalysed the 5' RACE reads using MiXCR and keeps one entry per CDR3 protein. The table shows under 2 million distinct CDR3 sequences, with about 32% occurring only once. The study's findings and limits: The unsorted PBMCs prevented any conclusive comparison of naive versus antigen-experienced cells. Aged donors had fewer naive CD4+ cells and lower diversity than long-lived donors. A strong correlation was seen between TCR beta diversity and naive T cell percentage.

The receptor was isolated from a woman aged 25 to 45 in good health. V and J are TRBV6-2 or TRBV6-3 and TRBJ2-3; D not resolved. The sample comprised blood. The CDR3 coding sequence is TGTGCCAGCAGTTCCCCCCCTCCGGCTAGCACAGATACGCAGTATTTT. Its protein is CASSSPPPASTDTQYF.